This TCR beta chain was profiled in a study of CXCR3-negative and CXCR3-positive naive CD8 T cells. Findings and limits, study-wide: Cryopreserved cells showed partially decreased CXCR3 expression, and most assays used fresh PBMCs. TRBV-TRBJ usage was alike in naive CXCR3-negative and CXCR3-positive cells but differed in memory cells. Memory CD8+ T cell repertoires were far less diverse than both naive subsets. TRB CDR3s were more hydrophobic in CXCR3-positive than in CXCR3-negative naive cells.

Germline assignment: CDR1 SQVTM and CDR2 ANQGSEA. CDR3 size: 13 residues. All TRB cDNA libraries came from 5' RACE performed with UMI labels. TCRdb re-called the 5' RACE reads and gives one entry per CDR3 protein, without DNA. The sample has over 95,000 distinct CDR3 sequences, and its top ten clones hold 0.35% to 0.4%. A word on this clonotype: The antigen is unknown.

A CD45RO-CCR7+CD27+CD95- profile was what naive CD8+ T cells displayed. This TCR came from a human donor in good health. Some clones in this sample may be carry-over from other donors' samples. Source material: naive CXCR3+ CD8+ T cells from blood. Regarding subset: CD45RO-CCR7+CD27+CD95- naive CD8+ T cells expressing CXCR3 (TNR3+). This chain connects TRBV29-1 to TRBJ2-1; absent DNA, TCRdb's TRBD2 call cannot be checked. CDR3 amino acids: CSFSGGGWNEQFF.